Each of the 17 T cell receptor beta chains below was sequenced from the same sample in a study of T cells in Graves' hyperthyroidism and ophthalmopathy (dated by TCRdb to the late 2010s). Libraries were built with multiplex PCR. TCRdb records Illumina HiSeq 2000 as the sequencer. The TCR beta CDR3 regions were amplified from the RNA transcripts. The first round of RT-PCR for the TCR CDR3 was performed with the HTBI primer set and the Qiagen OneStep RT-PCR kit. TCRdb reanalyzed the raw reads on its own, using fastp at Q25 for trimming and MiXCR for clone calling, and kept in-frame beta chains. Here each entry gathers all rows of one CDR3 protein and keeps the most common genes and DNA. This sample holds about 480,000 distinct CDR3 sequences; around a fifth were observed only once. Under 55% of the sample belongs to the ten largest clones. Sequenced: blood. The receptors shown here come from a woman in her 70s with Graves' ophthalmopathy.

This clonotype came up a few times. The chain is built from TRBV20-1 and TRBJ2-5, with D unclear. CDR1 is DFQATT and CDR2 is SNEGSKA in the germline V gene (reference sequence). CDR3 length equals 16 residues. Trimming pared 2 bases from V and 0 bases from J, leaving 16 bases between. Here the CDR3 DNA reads TGCAGTGCTAGACTTCAAATAGGCTGGTACCAAGAGACCCAGTACTTC. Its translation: CSARLQIGWYQETQYF.

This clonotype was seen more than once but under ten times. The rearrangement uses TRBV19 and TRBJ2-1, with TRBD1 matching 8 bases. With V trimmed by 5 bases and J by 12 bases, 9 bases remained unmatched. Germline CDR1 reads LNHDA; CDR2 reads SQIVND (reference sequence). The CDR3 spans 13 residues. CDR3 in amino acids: CASSVDRGKGQFF. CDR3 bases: TGTGCCAGTAGTGTCGACAGGGGTAAAGGGCAGTTCTTC.

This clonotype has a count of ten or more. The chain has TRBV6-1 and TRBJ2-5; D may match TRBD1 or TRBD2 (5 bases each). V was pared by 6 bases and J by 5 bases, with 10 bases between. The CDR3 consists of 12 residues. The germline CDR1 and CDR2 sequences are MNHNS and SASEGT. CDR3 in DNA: TGTGCCAGCAGCTGGGACCGGGAGACCCAGTACTTC. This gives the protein CASSWDRETQYF.

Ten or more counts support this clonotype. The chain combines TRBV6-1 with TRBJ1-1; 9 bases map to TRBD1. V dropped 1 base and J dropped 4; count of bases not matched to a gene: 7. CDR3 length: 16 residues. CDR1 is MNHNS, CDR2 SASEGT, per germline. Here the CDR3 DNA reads TGTGCCAGCAGTGAAGGTTGGGGGACAGGGTTCACTGAAGCTTTCTTT. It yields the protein CASSEGWGTGFTEAFF.

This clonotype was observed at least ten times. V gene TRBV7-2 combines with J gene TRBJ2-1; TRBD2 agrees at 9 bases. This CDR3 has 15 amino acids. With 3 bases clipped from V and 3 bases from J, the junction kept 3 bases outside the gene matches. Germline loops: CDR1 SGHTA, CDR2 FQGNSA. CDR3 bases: TGTGCCAGCAGCTTTTTAGCGGGAGTCTACAATGAGCAGTTCTTC. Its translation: CASSFLAGVYNEQFF.

The CDR3 loop is CASSFRRGALSNQPQHF. CDR3 nucleotides: TGTGCCAGCAGTTTCCGGCGGGGGGCACTTAGCAATCAGCCCCAGCATTTT. The chain is built from TRBV12-3 or TRBV12-4 and TRBJ1-5; a possible D gene is TRBD1 (6 bases). V was clipped by 3 bases and J by 0 bases, with 15 bases between them. CDR3 length: 17 residues.

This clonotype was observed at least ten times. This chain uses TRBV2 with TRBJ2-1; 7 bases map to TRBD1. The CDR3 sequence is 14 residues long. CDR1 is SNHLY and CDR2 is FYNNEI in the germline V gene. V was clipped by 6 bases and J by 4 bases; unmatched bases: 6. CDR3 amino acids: CASRGGFRYNEQFF. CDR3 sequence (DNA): TGTGCCAGCAGAGGGGGCTTTCGATACAATGAGCAGTTCTTC.

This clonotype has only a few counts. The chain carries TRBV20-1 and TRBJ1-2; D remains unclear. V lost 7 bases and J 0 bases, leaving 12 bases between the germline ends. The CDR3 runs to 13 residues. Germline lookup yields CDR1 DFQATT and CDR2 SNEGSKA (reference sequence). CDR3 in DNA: TGCAGTGTTCAGGAAGGGACTAACTATGGCTACACCTTC. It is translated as CSVQEGTNYGYTF.

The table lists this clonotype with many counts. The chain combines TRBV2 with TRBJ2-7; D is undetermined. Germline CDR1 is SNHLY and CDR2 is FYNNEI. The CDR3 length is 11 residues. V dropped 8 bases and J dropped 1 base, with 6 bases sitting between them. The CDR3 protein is CASGKSYEQYF. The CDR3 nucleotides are TGTGCCAGCGGAAAATCCTACGAGCAGTACTTC.

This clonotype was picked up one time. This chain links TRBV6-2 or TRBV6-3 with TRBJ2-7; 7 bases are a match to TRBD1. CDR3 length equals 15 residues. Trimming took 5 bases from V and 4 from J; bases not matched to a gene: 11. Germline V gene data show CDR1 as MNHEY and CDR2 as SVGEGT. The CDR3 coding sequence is TGTGCCAGCAGTCCCTACCGGGACAGAAGGTACGAGCAGTACTTC. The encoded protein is CASSPYRDRRYEQYF.

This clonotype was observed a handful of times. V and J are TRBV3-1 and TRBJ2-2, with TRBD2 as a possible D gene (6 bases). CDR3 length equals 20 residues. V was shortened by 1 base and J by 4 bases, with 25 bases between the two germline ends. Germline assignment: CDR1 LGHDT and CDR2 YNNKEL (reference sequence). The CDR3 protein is CASSQVPVGSGVIRTGELFF. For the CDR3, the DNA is TGTGCCAGCAGCCAAGTGCCGGTGGGTAGCGGAGTTATTCGCACCGGGGAGCTGTTTTTT.

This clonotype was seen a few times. The CDR3 nucleotides read TGTGCCAGCAGACCGACAGGGTACTCTGGAAACACCATATATTTT. Translation gives CASRPTGYSGNTIYF. J is TRBJ1-3 and V is TRBV28; the match to TRBD1 covers 7 bases. J was trimmed by 0 bases and V by 6 bases; bases with no gene match: 5. This CDR3 has 15 residues. CDR1 MDHEN and CDR2 SYDVKM come from the germline V gene.

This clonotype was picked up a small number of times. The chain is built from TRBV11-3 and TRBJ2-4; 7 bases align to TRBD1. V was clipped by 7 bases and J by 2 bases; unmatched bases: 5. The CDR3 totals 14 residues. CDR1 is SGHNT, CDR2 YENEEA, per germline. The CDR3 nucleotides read TGTGCCAGCACCAAACAGGGGTCCAAAAACATTCAGTACTTC. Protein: CASTKQGSKNIQYF.

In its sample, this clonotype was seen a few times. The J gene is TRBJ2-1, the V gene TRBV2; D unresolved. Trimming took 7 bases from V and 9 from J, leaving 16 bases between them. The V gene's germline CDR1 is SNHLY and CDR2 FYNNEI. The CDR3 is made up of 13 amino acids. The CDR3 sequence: CASTQTGGLEQFF. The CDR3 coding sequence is TGTGCCAGCACCCAGACTGGCGGCCTTGAGCAGTTCTTC.

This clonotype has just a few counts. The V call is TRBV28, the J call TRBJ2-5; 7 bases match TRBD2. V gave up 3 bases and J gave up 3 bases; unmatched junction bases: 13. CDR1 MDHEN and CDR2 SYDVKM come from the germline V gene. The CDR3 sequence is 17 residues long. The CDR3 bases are TGTGCCAGCAGTTTCCCCCTGCGACTAGCTCAGAAAGAGACCCAGTACTTC. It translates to CASSFPLRLAQKETQYF.

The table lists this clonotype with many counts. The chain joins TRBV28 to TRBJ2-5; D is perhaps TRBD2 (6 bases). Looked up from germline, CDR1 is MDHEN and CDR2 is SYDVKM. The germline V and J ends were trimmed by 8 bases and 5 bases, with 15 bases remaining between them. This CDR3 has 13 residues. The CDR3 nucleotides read TGTGCCAGCGGAGGGCTAGCTCGGGAGACCCAGTACTTC. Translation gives CASGGLARETQYF.

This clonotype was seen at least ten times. CDR3 region: CASSRSQGSEQYF. For the CDR3, the DNA is TGTGCCAGCAGTCGCTCGCAGGGTAGCGAGCAGTACTTC. The rearrangement links TRBV27 to TRBJ2-7; D might be TRBD1 (5 bases). In germline, CDR1 is MNHEY, CDR2 SMNVEV (reference sequence). Trimming removed 5 bases from V and 6 bases from J, with 14 bases in between. The CDR3 runs 13 residues.